The table lists the clone carrying this T cell receptor (beta chain) with a few counts. Per the study methods: Reference gene primer amplification in the assay estimated nucleated cell counts. Measured with immunoSEQ multiplex PCR; TCRdb has only the in-frame clones, and not every one. V, J and clone size are taken as reported in that table, and D and trimming were inferred from the DNA itself. Here the sample spans approximately 150,000 clones, about 80% being singletons. This sample was taken from a study of blood T cell repertoires in COVID-19. Study-level background: Collection of acute and convalescent COVID-19 samples took place in the United States, Italy and Spain.

The ends were cut back, 4 bases at V and 6 bases at J, with 15 bases in the middle. There are 15 residues in the CDR3. Germline loops: CDR1 MDHEN, CDR2 SYDVKM. V and J are TRBV28 and TRBJ1-4, with D maybe TRBD1 (5 bases). This receptor was obtained from a woman aged 80 or over with acute or convalescent COVID-19. Sequenced input: peripheral blood. The CDR3 region has the DNA TGTGCCAGCAGTTACGGGGGATCAAGGGATGAAAAACTGTTTTTT. The encoded protein is CASSYGGSRDEKLFF.